The 29 T cell receptor beta chains given below trace back to one sample, sequenced in a study of OX40 agonist ivuxolimab in advanced cancers. Repertoires were generated with immunoSEQ multiplex PCR, while TCRdb's copy carries only in-frame clones and drops some. The sample consists of about 45,000 clones, about 90% of them appearing once. The specimen comprised CD4+ or CD8+ T cells sorted from blood, sampled in a trial of the OX40 agonist ivuxolimab. These receptor sequences come from an adult with an advanced solid tumor such as melanoma, head and neck, liver or kidney cancer.

The rearrangement joins TRBV27 to TRBJ2-7; 9 positions match TRBD1. Per the germline V gene, CDR1 is MNHEY and CDR2 is SMNVEV (reference sequence). The CDR3 covers 17 residues. V lost 6 bases, J lost 7 bases, and 19 bases stayed unmatched. CDR3 sequence reads: CASRRDRAPMVIGEQYF. For the CDR3, the DNA is TGTGCCAGCAGACGGGACAGGGCCCCGATGGTCATTGGGGAGCAGTACTTC.

The chain couples TRBV5-4 to TRBJ2-5, with TRBD2 matching over 12 bases. Germline CDR1 is SGHNT and CDR2 is YYREEE (reference sequence). J lost 2 bases, V lost 4 bases, and 9 bases had no gene match. This CDR3 has 17 residues. CDR3 sequence: CASSRALAGGLQETQYF. CDR3 nucleotide sequence: TGTGCCAGCAGCCGGGCCCTAGCGGGAGGGTTACAAGAGACCCAGTACTTC.

The chain has TRBV28 and TRBJ2-3, with 7 bases aligning to TRBD2. The CDR3 has 15 residues. Germline loops: CDR1 MDHEN, CDR2 SYDVKM. The V gene end was trimmed by 2 bases and the J gene end by 0 bases; junction bases not matched to a gene: 2. The CDR3 DNA sequence: TGTGCCAGCAGTTTAAGCGGGGCTAGCACAGATACGCAGTATTTT. This codes for CASSLSGASTDTQYF.

The chain employs TRBV7-8 and TRBJ2-7, with D unresolved. The CDR3 runs 14 residues. V lost 5 bases and J lost 0, with 11 bases in between. Germline values: CDR1 SGHVS, CDR2 FQNEAQ. CDR3 in amino acids: CASSLRHSSYEQYF. The CDR3 DNA reads TGTGCCAGCAGCCTTCGACACAGCTCCTACGAGCAGTACTTC.

This chain's CDR3 is CAWTGRGTDTQYF. In DNA form, the CDR3 reads TGTGCCTGGACAGGGAGGGGCACAGATACGCAGTATTTT. The chain is built from TRBV30 and TRBJ2-3; 7 nucleotides align to TRBD2. CDR3 length: 13 residues. The V and J ends lost 4 bases and 1 base, in that order; junction bases with no gene match: 2. Looked up from germline, CDR1 is GTSNPN and CDR2 is SVGIG (reference sequence).

The gene calls are TRBV7-9 and TRBJ1-4; D unresolved. V was clipped by 5 bases and J by 8 bases, with 12 bases between them. CDR1 is SEHNR, CDR2 FQNEAQ, per germline (reference sequence). This CDR3 region has 13 residues. CDR3 loop: CASSDSMGEKLFF. The CDR3, as DNA: TGTGCCAGCAGCGACTCCATGGGAGAAAAACTGTTTTTT.

Details on this clone: The sample holds other DNA sequences that translate to the same CDR3. The V and J genes are TRBV29-1 and TRBJ1-5; the D gene is possibly TRBD1 (5 bases). This CDR3 is built from 13 residues. V shed 6 bases and J shed 6 bases, with 15 bases lying between them. Germline V gene sequence: CDR1 SQVTM, CDR2 ANQGSEA. The CDR3: CSVLGGWGQPQHF. CDR3 coding DNA: TGCAGCGTCCTGGGGGGGTGGGGTCAGCCCCAGCATTTT.

This chain links TRBV7-3 with TRBJ2-2; 9 nucleotides agree with TRBD1. This CDR3 region has 19 residues. Trimming took 1 base from V and 6 from J; bases not matched to a gene: 15. Germline values: CDR1 SGHTA, CDR2 FQGTGA. The CDR3: CASSLNVRTGTGKAGELFF. The CDR3, as DNA: TGTGCCAGCAGCTTAAATGTTCGAACCGGGACAGGGAAGGCCGGGGAGCTGTTTTTT.

The sample holds one count of this clone. The chain is built from TRBV9 and TRBJ2-7; TRBD2 agrees at 12 bases. This CDR3 has 16 amino acids. The J segment lost 6 bases and the V segment lost 3 bases, leaving 10 bases of the junction unmatched. Germline CDR1 and CDR2: SGDLS and YYNGEE. DNA of the CDR3: TGTGCCAGCAGCGCCTCTGTACTAGCGGGAGGTCCCGAGCAGTACTTC. It yields the protein CASSASVLAGGPEQYF.

This clone was seen a single time. J is TRBJ2-2 and V is TRBV20-1; no reliable D call. Germline V gene lookup returns CDR1 DFQATT and CDR2 SNEGSKA (reference sequence). This CDR3 has 11 residues. V lost 3 bases, J lost 6 bases, and 5 bases lay in between. The CDR3 region has the DNA TGCAGTGCTAGTACCCCCGGGGAGCTGTTTTTT. Protein: CSASTPGELFF.

V gene TRBV29-1 combines with J gene TRBJ1-1, with D hard to call. This CDR3 has 11 residues. V lost 4 bases, J lost 4 bases, and 7 bases lay in between. Germline-derived CDR1 and CDR2 are SQVTM and ANQGSEA. The CDR3 reads CSVVRATEAFF. The CDR3 DNA sequence: TGCAGCGTTGTCCGGGCCACTGAAGCTTTCTTT.

This chain connects TRBV30 to TRBJ2-3; 7 bases are a match to TRBD2. Germline values: CDR1 GTSNPN, CDR2 SVGIG (reference sequence). After removal of 4 bases from V and 4 bases from J, the junction contained 5 bases not matched to a gene. This CDR3 contains 13 residues. CDR3 sequence (DNA): TGTGCCTGGACTAAGCGGGGAGCAGATACGCAGTATTTT. Its protein product is CAWTKRGADTQYF.

The chain recombines TRBV19 with TRBJ2-3, with D uncertain. The CDR3 covers 14 residues. V was pared by 3 bases and J by 4 bases, with 11 bases between. Per germline, CDR1 LNHDA and CDR2 SQIVND (reference sequence). The CDR3 DNA follows: TGTGCCAGTAGTATGCCCCGAAGATCAGATACGCAGTATTTT. Translation: CASSMPRRSDTQYF.

The chain couples TRBV5-1 to TRBJ2-1; a weak D match, TRBD2 (5 bases). Trimming took 2 bases from V and 6 from J, leaving 12 bases between them. The CDR3 runs 14 residues. Germline CDR1 and CDR2: SGHRS and YFSETQ. CDR3 amino acids: CASSFSLAINEQFF. Here the CDR3 DNA reads TGCGCCAGCAGCTTCAGCCTAGCTATCAATGAGCAGTTCTTC.

This rearrangement joins TRBV27 to TRBJ1-2; 9 positions match TRBD1. CDR3 length: 17 amino acids. Germline V gene data show CDR1 as MNHEY and CDR2 as SMNVEV (reference sequence). V lost 6 bases, J lost 7 bases, and 18 bases stayed unmatched. CDR3 nucleotide sequence: TGTGCCAGCAGGAGCTCGTTGACCGGGACAGGGCGGGCTGGCTACACCTTC. As protein: CASRSSLTGTGRAGYTF.

The chain joins TRBV18 to TRBJ2-1, with TRBD2 as a possible D gene (6 bases). The CDR3 has 13 residues. CDR1 is KGHSH and CDR2 is LQKENI in the germline V gene. The V gene lost 3 bases and the J gene lost 10 bases, with 13 bases spanning the gap. The CDR3 DNA is TGTGCCAGCTCACCGGAGACTAGTTTCGAGCAGTTCTTC. It codes for CASSPETSFEQFF.

The chain joins TRBV6-5 to TRBJ1-2; D is uncertain. Germline CDR1 reads MNHEY; CDR2 reads SVGAGI. Trimming took off 11 bases at V and 5 bases at J, with 15 bases between the two ends. The CDR3 covers 12 residues. This CDR3 reads CAVNRAPYGYTF. CDR3 coding DNA: TGTGCCGTAAACCGGGCCCCTTATGGCTACACCTTC.

The chain joins TRBV7-9 to TRBJ2-1, with 7 bases lining up with TRBD1. Germline V CDR1 and CDR2: SEHNR, FQNEAQ (reference sequence). J lost 9 bases, V lost 4 bases, and 12 bases had no gene match. The CDR3 covers 15 residues. The CDR3 sequence is CASSSRQGGSSEQFF. CDR3 sequence (DNA): TGTGCCAGCAGCTCTCGACAGGGCGGTAGTAGTGAGCAGTTCTTC.

This chain joins TRBV30 and TRBJ1-2, with D possibly matching TRBD1 (5 bases). In germline, CDR1 is GTSNPN, CDR2 SVGIG (reference sequence). The CDR3 runs to 11 residues. Trimming took off 4 bases at V and 3 bases at J, with 6 bases between the two ends. The CDR3 spells CAWTTDYGYTF. CDR3 DNA sequence: TGTGCCTGGACGACAGACTATGGCTACACCTTC.

This chain joins TRBV7-8 and TRBJ2-1; possible D gene TRBD2, 6 bases. The V gene's germline CDR1 is SGHVS and CDR2 FQNEAQ. Trimming took off 5 bases at V and 0 bases at J, with 11 bases between the two ends. CDR3 length: 15 residues. Here the CDR3 reads CASSPGTYSYNEQFF. DNA of the CDR3: TGTGCCAGCAGCCCGGGGACTTACTCCTACAATGAGCAGTTCTTC.

This chain links TRBV6-6 with TRBJ2-7, with a weak D call TRBD1 (6 bases). The CDR3 is made up of 12 amino acids. Trimming took 6 bases from V and 6 from J, leaving 12 bases between them. Germline-derived CDR1 and CDR2 are MNHNY and SVGAGI (reference sequence). CDR3 region: CASSPTGIEQYF. In nucleotides, the CDR3 is TGTGCCAGCAGCCCGACAGGAATCGAGCAGTACTTC.

The chain carries TRBV4-2 and TRBJ2-5; TRBD2 matches at 8 bases. CDR1 LGHNA and CDR2 YNFKEQ come from the germline V gene. This CDR3 contains 20 residues. Trimming removed 1 base from V and 5 bases from J; junction bases left unmatched: 21. The DNA for the CDR3 is TGTGCCAGCAGCCAAGGTCGTGGTGTAGTTAGCGGGGCCGGACGGGAGACCCAGTACTTC. It encodes CASSQGRGVVSGAGRETQYF.

The CDR3 loop is CASQTTQGIGEKLFF. DNA of the CDR3: TGCGCCAGCCAAACAACACAGGGAATTGGCGAAAAACTGTTTTTT. The chain couples TRBV4-1 to TRBJ1-4, with TRBD1 as a possible D gene (6 bases). This CDR3 region has 15 residues. The germline V and J ends were trimmed by 8 bases and 8 bases, with 21 bases remaining between them. In germline, CDR1 is MGHRA, CDR2 YSYEKL.

The chain links TRBV4-1 to TRBJ2-3; D call uncertain. CDR1 and CDR2 (germline): MGHRA, YSYEKL. Trimming took 0 bases from V and 8 from J, leaving 9 bases between them. The CDR3 consists of 13 residues. CDR3 in amino acids: CASSQDVDGTQYF. CDR3 nucleotides: TGCGCCAGCAGCCAAGACGTGGACGGTACGCAGTATTTT.

This clone was found a few times. The V call is TRBV5-6, the J call TRBJ2-7; the D gene could be TRBD1 or TRBD2 (8 bases each). This CDR3 has 14 residues. The V end was cut by 4 bases, the J end by 6 bases, with 17 bases between. Germline CDR1 SGHDT, CDR2 YYEEEE. The CDR3 nucleotides read TGTGCCAGCAGCGCGGGACTAGACAGGGGCGAGCAGTACTTC. Protein sequence: CASSAGLDRGEQYF.

The rearrangement joins TRBV4-2 to TRBJ2-7, with 11 bases that match TRBD2. V shed 0 bases and J 3 bases; nucleotides not matched to a gene: 7. Germline V gene lookup returns CDR1 LGHNA and CDR2 YNFKEQ. The CDR3 has 17 residues. The chain's CDR3 is CASSQEETSGIHYEQYF. CDR3 bases: TGTGCCAGCAGCCAAGAAGAGACTAGCGGGATTCACTACGAGCAGTACTTC.

The CDR3 sequence is CASSELRKSSYNEQFF. The CDR3 coding sequence is TGTGCCAGCAGTGAACTGCGAAAGAGCTCCTACAATGAGCAGTTCTTC. The V gene is TRBV2, the J gene TRBJ2-1; D is unresolved. Trimming cost V 2 bases and J 0 bases, with 11 bases left between them. CDR1 and CDR2 from the germline V gene are SNHLY and FYNNEI. The CDR3 sequence is 16 residues long.

The gene calls are TRBV14 and TRBJ2-3; TRBD1 matches at 10 bases. The V and J ends lost 0 bases and 3 bases, in that order; junction bases with no gene match: 9. CDR1 and CDR2 from the germline V gene are SGHDN and FVKESK. This CDR3 is 18 amino acids long. CDR3 sequence: CASSQDRRGTGATDTQYF. The CDR3 region has the DNA TGTGCCAGCAGCCAAGATCGGCGGGGGACAGGGGCTACAGATACGCAGTATTTT. The whole variable domain, remainder taken from reference TRBV14 and TRBJ2-3, is EAGVTQFPSHSVIEKGQTVTLRCDPISGHDNLYWYRRVMGKEIKFLLHFVKESKQDESGMPNNRFLAERTGGTYSTLKVQPAELEDSGVYFCASSQDRRGTGATDTQYFGPGTRLTVL.

The chain employs TRBV19 and TRBJ1-5; maybe TRBD1 (5 bases). Germline loops: CDR1 LNHDA, CDR2 SQIVND (reference sequence). This CDR3 comprises 14 residues. The V and J ends lost 7 bases and 5 bases respectively, with 15 bases between them. This CDR3 reads CASMARQNHQPQHF. As DNA, the CDR3 is TGTGCCAGTATGGCCCGACAGAATCATCAGCCCCAGCATTTT.